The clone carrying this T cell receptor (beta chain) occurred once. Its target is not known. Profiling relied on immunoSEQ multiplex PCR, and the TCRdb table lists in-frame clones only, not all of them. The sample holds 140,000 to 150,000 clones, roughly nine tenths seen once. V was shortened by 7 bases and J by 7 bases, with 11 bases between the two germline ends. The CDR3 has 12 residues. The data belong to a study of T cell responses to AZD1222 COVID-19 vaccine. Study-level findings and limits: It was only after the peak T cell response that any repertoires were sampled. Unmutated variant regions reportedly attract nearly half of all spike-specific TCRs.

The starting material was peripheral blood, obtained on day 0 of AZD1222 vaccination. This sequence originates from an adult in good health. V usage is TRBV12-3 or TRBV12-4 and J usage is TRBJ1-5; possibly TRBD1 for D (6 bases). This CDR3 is CASTEGTQPQHF. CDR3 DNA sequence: TGTGCCAGCACTGAGGGGACACAGCCCCAGCATTTT.